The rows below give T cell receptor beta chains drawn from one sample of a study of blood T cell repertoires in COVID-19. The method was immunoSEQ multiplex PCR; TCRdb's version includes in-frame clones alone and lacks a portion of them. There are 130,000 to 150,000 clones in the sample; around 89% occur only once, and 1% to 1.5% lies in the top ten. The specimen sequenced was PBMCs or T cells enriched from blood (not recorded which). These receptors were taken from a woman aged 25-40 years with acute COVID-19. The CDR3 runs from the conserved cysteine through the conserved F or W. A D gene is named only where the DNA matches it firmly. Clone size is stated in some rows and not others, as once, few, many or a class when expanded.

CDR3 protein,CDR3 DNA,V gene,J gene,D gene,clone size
CASSSQTGVADTQYF,TGTGCCAGCAGCTCCCAGACAGGGGTTGCAGATACGCAGTATTTT,TRBV7-2,TRBJ2-3,TRBD1,NA
CASSQEEWGNQPQHF,TGCGCCAGCAGCCAGGAGGAGTGGGGAAATCAGCCCCAGCATTTT,TRBV4-1,TRBJ1-5,NA,NA
CASGRTGLARETQYF,TGTGCCAGCGGTCGCACCGGACTAGCCAGGGAGACCCAGTACTTC,TRBV27,TRBJ2-5,TRBD2,NA
CASSGQLTGNTIYF,TGTGCCAGCAGCGGACAGCTGACTGGAAACACCATATATTTT,TRBV9,TRBJ1-3,NA,NA
CASSSRRGIEQFF,TGTGCCAGCAGCTCCCGTAGGGGTATAGAGCAGTTCTTC,TRBV7-2,TRBJ2-1,NA,NA
CASSPTTGPHQPQHF,TGTGCCAGCAGCCCGACAACAGGGCCCCATCAGCCCCAGCATTTT,TRBV6-5,TRBJ1-5,NA,NA
CASSDVAEDTQYF,TGTGCCAGCAGCGATGTAGCAGAAGATACGCAGTATTTT,TRBV9,TRBJ2-3,NA,NA
CSANELTSGSSYEQYF,TGCAGTGCTAATGAACTAACTAGCGGGAGTTCCTACGAGCAGTACTTC,TRBV20-1,TRBJ2-7,TRBD2,NA
CASSFEPRSNQPQHF,TGCGCCAGCAGCTTCGAGCCTCGTAGCAATCAGCCCCAGCATTTT,TRBV5-1,TRBJ1-5,NA,NA
CASSLRLAGANEQFF,TGTGCCAGCAGTTTACGACTAGCGGGAGCCAATGAGCAGTTCTTC,TRBV27,TRBJ2-1,TRBD2,few
CASSLRQANQPQHF,TGTGCCAGCAGTTTACGACAGGCGAATCAGCCCCAGCATTTT,TRBV27,TRBJ1-5,NA,NA
CASRRGSSGNTIYF,TGTGCCAGCAGGAGAGGGAGCTCTGGAAACACCATATATTTT,TRBV2,TRBJ1-3,NA,NA
CASSNNPGLAGIEQFF,TGTGCCAGTAGTAATAACCCGGGACTAGCGGGAATTGAGCAGTTCTTC,TRBV19,TRBJ2-1,TRBD2,once
CASSIGTAIGELFF,TGCGCCAGCAGCATAGGGACAGCTATCGGGGAGCTGTTTTTT,TRBV5-1,TRBJ2-2,TRBD1,NA
CASSLGAGGEQYF,TGTGCCAGCAGCTTAGGGGCGGGGGGCGAGCAGTACTTC,TRBV11-2,TRBJ2-7,TRBD2,NA
CATPGRRHNEQFF,TGTGCCACCCCAGGGAGGCGTCACAATGAGCAGTTCTTC,TRBV13,TRBJ2-1,NA,NA
CASRGQGAGYGYTF,TGTGCCAGCAGGGGACAGGGGGCGGGGTATGGCTACACCTTC,TRBV2,TRBJ1-2,TRBD1,few
CASSLDGGGPGQTNYEQYF,TGTGCCAGCAGCTTAGACGGGGGAGGACCGGGACAGACAAACTACGAGCAGTACTTC,TRBV7-6,TRBJ2-7,NA,NA
CASSPEAGAGNQPQHF,TGCGCCAGCAGCCCAGAAGCGGGCGCGGGCAATCAGCCCCAGCATTTT,TRBV5-1,TRBJ1-5,NA,few
CASSYSATANTEAFF,TGTGCCAGCAGTTACTCAGCGACAGCAAACACTGAAGCTTTCTTT,TRBV6-5,TRBJ1-1,NA,NA
CASRDRGNTDTQYF,TGTGCCAGCCGGGACAGGGGAAACACAGATACGCAGTATTTT,TRBV6-5,TRBJ2-3,TRBD1,NA
CASSLGREDWAISTDTQYF,TGTGCCAGCAGCTTAGGTCGGGAGGACTGGGCTATTAGCACAGATACGCAGTATTTT,TRBV7-2,TRBJ2-3,TRBD2,NA
CSVQVPTSGRAYYQFF,TGCAGCGTCCAAGTCCCAACTAGCGGGAGGGCCTATTATCAGTTCTTC,TRBV29-1,TRBJ2-1,TRBD2,NA
CASSPRTSGSANEQFF,TGCGCCAGCAGCCCTAGAACTAGCGGGAGTGCGAATGAGCAGTTCTTC,TRBV4-3,TRBJ2-1,TRBD2,NA
CASGITGVDTQYF,TGTGCTAGTGGTATAACAGGGGTCGATACGCAGTATTTT,TRBV12-5,TRBJ2-3,TRBD1,NA
CASSLSQRGRGNTIYF,TGTGCCAGCAGCTTGAGCCAGCGGGGGCGAGGAAACACCATATATTTT,TRBV7-9,TRBJ1-3,NA,once